This TCR beta chain originates from a study of early T cells in non-severe SARS-CoV-2 infection (dated by TCRdb to the early 2020s). For the wider study: Because TCR sequencing was done on bulk RNA from unsorted whole blood, the alpha and beta chains could not be paired.

Via the germline V gene, CDR1 is MDHEN and CDR2 SYDVKM. There are 14 amino acids in the CDR3, from cysteine to phenylalanine inclusive. CDR3 DNA only is kept here, 42 bases in frame from base 1. Study-wide findings and limitations: VDJdb matching was skewed toward anti-spike CD8 responses and likely underestimated virus-specific expansions, missing private and CD4 specificities.

Remarks on this clonotype: This clone's antigen is unknown. One end of the junction fails to match germline, which may point to a read error.

This was a case-control study nested in a cohort of healthcare workers in London, UK, who had nasopharyngeal swab PCR tests and blood samples taken every week. Healthcare workers were enrolled in the week of the UK lockdown, from 23 to 31 March 2020, and were followed every week for up to roughly 15 weeks. Preparation of the library involved 5' RACE. The listed sequencing device is NextSeq 500. Unique molecular identifiers were attached to individual cDNA molecules in the TCR library protocol so that sequencing error and PCR bias could be corrected. TCR alpha and beta chains were both sequenced, and the abundances of alpha and beta sequences in each sample were closely correlated with each other. As for the authors' bioinformatics: Decombinator V4 was used to annotate the V gene, J gene and CDR3 of the TCR sequences. Expanded TCRs were defined as changing significantly between any two time points under a Poisson model with p below 0.0001. TCR abundances were normalised to the total number of TCRs sequenced per sample and were expressed as counts per million. MAIT TCRs were defined by TRAV1-2 paired with TRAJ12, TRAJ20 or TRAJ33, and iNKT TCRs by TRAV10 paired with TRAJ18. VDJdb, accessed on 1 November 2021, was searched for TCRs annotated for CMV, EBV and SARS-CoV-2, and TCRs annotated for more than one antigen were excluded. The public reads were reprocessed in TCRdb via fastp at Q25 and MiXCR, keeping in-frame beta chains. Each record represents a unique CDR3 protein, reported with the most common genes and DNA among its rows. Clone size and V and J calls follow TCRdb, not the original study. In all, the sample holds about 77,000 distinct CDR3 sequences, and about 12% of those were seen once. Of the sample, roughly a sixth is held by the ten largest clones.

Here the sequenced sample was whole blood, taken at baseline. The receptor chain draws on TRBV28 and TRBJ2-1; 7 central bases correspond to TRBD1. This TCR was recovered from an adult who was a healthcare worker with PCR-confirmed SARS-CoV-2 infection or an uninfected control (not recorded which). The donor label of this sample is uncertain. The DNA reads as follows: TGTACCAGCAGCCCACCGACAGGGTTCGGTGAGCAGTTCTTC. The translation is CTSSPPTGFGEQFF.